Following are 28 T cell receptor beta chains from one sample sequenced in a study of Ad26.COV2.S vaccination and SARS-CoV-2 variants. TCRdb's table, derived via immunoSEQ multiplex PCR, lists solely in-frame clones and lacks some. The sample contains 300,000 to 350,000 clones, approximately 90% of which appear only once. Treatment reported: around 19 received Ad26.COV2.S at low or high dose, single or two shots; several received placebo; per-sample allocation not given. It was on day 63 after the first vaccine or placebo injection that samples were taken. Sequencing used peripheral blood, obtained in a trial of Ad26.COV2.S vaccine versus placebo. These receptors came from a person aged 18 to 65 who received the Ad26.COV2.S COVID-19 vaccine or a placebo.

This clone was detected once. V gene TRBV7-2 combines with J gene TRBJ2-7, with 7 bases aligning to TRBD1. Germline-derived CDR1 and CDR2 are SGHTA and FQGNSA. J was trimmed by 6 bases and V by 2 bases; bases with no gene match: 13. This CDR3 contains 16 residues. CDR3 loop: CASSLQWDSPLGEQYF. Here the CDR3 DNA reads TGTGCCAGCAGCTTACAATGGGACAGCCCCCTTGGCGAGCAGTACTTC.

V gene TRBV9 combines with J gene TRBJ2-7; 8 bases fit TRBD1. The CDR3 is 14 amino acids. Trimming cost V 4 bases and J 3 bases; bases outside gene matches: 6. Per germline, CDR1 SGDLS and CDR2 YYNGEE. CDR3 nucleotides: TGTGCCAGCAGCCCAGGGACAGGCCGCTACGAGCAGTACTTC. It specifies CASSPGTGRYEQYF.

This sequence joins TRBV28 and TRBJ1-1; D unclear. Trimming took off 3 bases at V and 6 bases at J, with 5 bases between the two ends. Germline assignment: CDR1 MDHEN and CDR2 SYDVKM. This CDR3 comprises 11 residues. The CDR3 DNA follows: TGTGCCAGCAGTTTTGGGTCTGAAGCTTTCTTT. Protein sequence: CASSFGSEAFF.

The chain uses TRBV28 and TRBJ1-5; 7 positions agree with TRBD1. Trimming at V came to 8 bases and at J to 3 bases, leaving 10 bases not matched to a gene. In germline, CDR1 is MDHEN, CDR2 SYDVKM. CDR3 length: 15 amino acids. CDR3 residues: CASLRQGRDNQPQHF. DNA of the CDR3: TGTGCCAGCCTCCGACAGGGACGGGACAATCAGCCCCAGCATTTT.

This clone was counted a few times. The chain uses TRBV9 and TRBJ1-6; D possibly corresponds to TRBD1 (5 bases). The CDR3 is 16 residues long. Deletions cut 4 bases from V and 4 bases from J, with 15 bases between. From germline, CDR1 is SGDLS and CDR2 YYNGEE. The CDR3 coding sequence is TGTGCCAGCAGCCCCCAAATGGGGACTTATAATTCACCCCTCCACTTT. Residues: CASSPQMGTYNSPLHF.

J is TRBJ2-5 and V is TRBV28; possibly TRBD2 for D (6 bases). V lost 5 bases and J lost 1, with 11 bases in between. This CDR3 is built from 14 residues. Germline-derived CDR1 and CDR2 are MDHEN and SYDVKM. This chain's CDR3 is CASSPRDFQETQYF. The CDR3 coding sequence is TGTGCCAGCAGTCCCAGGGACTTCCAAGAGACCCAGTACTTC.

This rearrangement joins TRBV19 to TRBJ2-7; D gene uncertain. There are 14 residues in the CDR3. Trimming pared 3 bases from V and 2 bases from J, leaving 11 bases between. Germline loops: CDR1 LNHDA, CDR2 SQIVND (reference sequence). CDR3: CASSMSDGTYEQYF. Here the CDR3 DNA reads TGTGCCAGTAGTATGTCGGACGGCACCTACGAGCAGTACTTC.

The J gene is TRBJ1-4, the V gene TRBV5-1; possibly TRBD1 for D (6 bases). Per the germline V gene, CDR1 is SGHRS and CDR2 is YFSETQ. The germline V and J ends were trimmed by 0 bases and 8 bases, with 14 bases remaining between them. The CDR3 spans 15 residues. In DNA, the CDR3 is TGCGCCAGCAGCTTGGAAGGGGGATTCGGCGAAAAACTGTTTTTT. Protein product: CASSLEGGFGEKLFF.

The V gene is TRBV3-1 (or the pseudogene TRBV3-2), the J gene TRBJ2-3; D unresolved. The CDR3 spans 13 residues. V gave up 2 bases and J gave up 2 bases, with 5 bases separating them. The germline V gene encodes CDR1 LGHDT and CDR2 YNNKEL (reference sequence). The chain's CDR3 is CASSQRFTDTQYF. In DNA form, the CDR3 reads TGTGCCAGCAGCCAAAGATTCACAGATACGCAGTATTTT.

V is TRBV19 and J is TRBJ1-5; D is uncertain. CDR3 length: 16 amino acids. Trimming took 0 bases from V and 5 from J, leaving 14 bases between them. The germline V gene has CDR1 LNHDA and CDR2 SQIVND (reference sequence). The CDR3 region is CASSIDVIMGDQPQHF. CDR3 coding DNA: TGTGCCAGTAGTATAGATGTAATTATGGGCGATCAGCCCCAGCATTTT.

V and J are TRBV7-2 and TRBJ2-6; D not resolved. Germline lookup yields CDR1 SGHTA and CDR2 FQGNSA. This CDR3 has 15 amino acids. Trimming stripped 6 bases from V and 0 bases from J, with 9 bases between. The CDR3 nucleotides are TGTGCCAGCAGGCTAATAAGCTCTGGGGCCAACGTCCTGACTTTC. Protein sequence: CASRLISSGANVLTF.

The chain combines TRBV14 with TRBJ1-1; D is unclear. The CDR3 consists of 16 residues. In germline, CDR1 is SGHDN, CDR2 FVKESK. The ends were cut back, 3 bases at V and 5 bases at J, with 19 bases in the middle. The CDR3 loop is CASSQLEGVTSTEAFF. CDR3 coding DNA: TGTGCCAGCAGCCAGTTGGAGGGAGTAACTTCGACTGAAGCTTTCTTT.

This clone was counted only a few times. The chain has TRBV29-1 and TRBJ1-2, with TRBD1 identical over 8 bases. J gave up 7 bases and V 2 bases, and 9 bases lay outside the gene matches. The CDR3 loop spans 14 amino acids. Germline V gene data show CDR1 as SQVTM and CDR2 as ANQGSEA. CDR3 nucleotide sequence: TGCAGCGTTGAAAGGGCAGGGGGCTGGGGTGGCTACACCTTC. Translating it yields CSVERAGGWGGYTF. Full variable domain (outside the CDR3, taken from reference TRBV29-1 and TRBJ1-2): SAVISQKPSRDICQRGTSLTIQCQVDSQVTMMFWYRQQPGQSLTLIATANQGSEATYESGFVIDKFPISRPNLTFSTLTVSNMSPEDSSIYLCSVERAGGWGGYTFGSGTRLTVV.

J is TRBJ1-6 and V is TRBV27; TRBD1 aligns across 8 bases. There are 14 residues in the CDR3. J gave up 10 bases and V 5 bases, and 7 bases lay outside the gene matches. CDR1 is MNHEY and CDR2 is SMNVEV in the germline V gene (reference sequence). The CDR3 nucleotides are TGTGCCAGCAGTCCGACAGGGGCTCAATCACCCCTCCACTTT. This encodes CASSPTGAQSPLHF.

V usage is TRBV5-6 and J usage is TRBJ1-2; no clear D gene. V dropped 3 bases and J dropped 8 bases, with 26 bases sitting between them. This CDR3 spans 17 amino acids. Germline CDR1 and CDR2: SGHDT and YYEEEE. In DNA form, the CDR3 reads TGTGCCAGCAGCTCCACGACGCTCAAGGCCAACCTTGGAGGCTACACCTTC. The encoded protein is CASSSTTLKANLGGYTF. Full variable domain (missing parts from reference TRBV5-6 and TRBJ1-2): DAGVTQSPTHLIKTRGQQVTLRCSPKSGHDTVSWYQQALGQGPQFIFQYYEEEERQRGNFPDRFSGHQFPNYSSELNVNALLLGDSALYLCASSSTTLKANLGGYTFGSGTRLTVV.

The chain is built from TRBV5-4 and TRBJ1-2; D is undetermined. The CDR3 runs to 15 residues. CDR1 and CDR2 (germline): SGHNT, YYREEE (reference sequence). V dropped 5 bases and J dropped 0 bases, with 14 bases sitting between them. CDR3 nucleotide sequence: TGTGCCAGCAGGTTTTCGGGAAACACTAACTATGGCTACACCTTC. As protein: CASRFSGNTNYGYTF.

The rearrangement links TRBV5-1 to TRBJ2-7; the D is unclear. CDR3 length equals 15 residues. Trimming cost V 1 base and J 3 bases, with 14 bases left between them. CDR1 and CDR2 from the germline V gene are SGHRS and YFSETQ. CDR3 coding DNA: TGCGCCAGCAGCTTGAACTCAGGAGACCTCTACGAGCAGTACTTC. Translating it yields CASSLNSGDLYEQYF.

The chain has TRBV27 and TRBJ1-5; D is undetermined. V gave up 3 bases and J gave up 0 bases, with 9 bases separating them. CDR1 is MNHEY and CDR2 is SMNVEV in the germline V gene (reference sequence). The CDR3 consists of 15 residues. The chain's CDR3 is CASSLYPHSNQPQHF. The CDR3 region has the DNA TGTGCCAGCAGTTTGTATCCCCATAGCAATCAGCCCCAGCATTTT.

There are a few counts of this clone. The chain recombines TRBV5-1 with TRBJ1-2, with 9 bases identical to TRBD1. V trimming: 0 bases; J trimming: 5 bases; junction bases outside the gene matches: 5. This CDR3 contains 15 residues. Germline V gene data show CDR1 as SGHRS and CDR2 as YFSETQ. Here the CDR3 reads CASSLGGQGVYGYTF. CDR3 DNA: TGCGCCAGCAGCTTGGGGGGACAGGGCGTGTATGGCTACACCTTC. The complete variable domain, with remaining parts taken from reference TRBV5-1 and TRBJ1-2, reads KAGVTQTPRYLIKTRGQQVTLSCSPISGHRSVSWYQQTPGQGLQFLFEYFSETQRNKGNFPGRFSGRQFSNSRSEMNVSTLELGDSALYLCASSLGGQGVYGYTFGSGTRLTVV.

V usage is TRBV4-3 and J usage is TRBJ2-1; 8 bases align to TRBD2. Germline V gives CDR1 LGHNA, CDR2 YSLEER. This CDR3 is 15 amino acids long. V dropped 3 bases and J dropped 0; count of bases not matched to a gene: 1. CDR3 in DNA: TGCGCCAGCAGCCACGGGACTAGCTCCTACAATGAGCAGTTCTTC. Translation gives CASSHGTSSYNEQFF.

The chain links TRBV27 to TRBJ1-4; 9 bases match TRBD1. Germline loops: CDR1 MNHEY, CDR2 SMNVEV (reference sequence). CDR3 length: 14 residues. The trim removed 4 bases at V and 5 bases at J, leaving 2 bases unmatched. The CDR3 protein is CASSSTGGNEKLFF. CDR3 coding DNA: TGTGCCAGCAGTTCGACAGGGGGAAATGAAAAACTGTTTTTT. The variable domain in full, with the rest retrieved from reference TRBV27 and TRBJ1-4, is EAQVTQNPRYLITVTGKKLTVTCSQNMNHEYMSWYRQDPGLGLRQIYYSMNVEVTDKGDVPEGYKVSRKEKRNFPLILESPSPNQTSLYFCASSSTGGNEKLFFGSGTQLSVL.

Concerning this clone itself: In the same sample, other DNA sequences code for this CDR3. V is TRBV7-9 and J is TRBJ1-4; a possible D gene is TRBD1 (6 bases). Germline CDR1 and CDR2: SEHNR and FQNEAQ (reference sequence). V shed 0 bases and J shed 6 bases, with 11 bases lying between them. The CDR3 is made up of 15 amino acids. Here the CDR3 DNA reads TGTGCCAGCAGCTTAGCCAGGGGTCGCGATGAAAAACTGTTTTTT. This gives the protein CASSLARGRDEKLFF.

This chain connects TRBV6-1 to TRBJ1-3; D ambiguous. CDR1 is MNHNS, CDR2 SASEGT, per germline. Between the trimmed V and J ends, which lost 2 bases and 4 bases, there was a span of 9 bases. The CDR3 is made up of 14 amino acids. This CDR3 is CASSEITVGNTIYF. CDR3 DNA sequence: TGTGCCAGCAGTGAAATAACCGTCGGAAACACCATATATTTT.

This rearrangement joins TRBV14 to TRBJ2-2; TRBD1 agrees at 7 bases. Trimming removed 3 bases from V and 4 bases from J; junction bases left unmatched: 5. The germline V gene encodes CDR1 SGHDN and CDR2 FVKESK. This CDR3 has 15 amino acids. The CDR3 here is CASSQRQGPTGELFF. CDR3 DNA sequence: TGTGCCAGCAGCCAGAGACAGGGACCCACCGGGGAGCTGTTTTTT.

The CDR3 DNA reads TGTGCCAGCAGCCCGGGCCCGTCCAATGAGCAGTTCTTC. Its protein is CASSPGPSNEQFF. The V and J genes are TRBV5-6 and TRBJ2-1; D unclear. CDR1 is SGHDT, CDR2 YYEEEE, per germline. The CDR3 sequence is 13 residues long. Trimming took 4 bases from V and 6 from J, leaving 11 bases between them. The full variable domain, its missing parts supplied by reference TRBV5-6 and TRBJ2-1, is DAGVTQSPTHLIKTRGQQVTLRCSPKSGHDTVSWYQQALGQGPQFIFQYYEEEERQRGNFPDRFSGHQFPNYSSELNVNALLLGDSALYLCASSPGPSNEQFFGPGTRLTVL.

The J gene is TRBJ2-4, the V gene TRBV7-3; 9 bases map to TRBD1. V was clipped by 1 base and J by 3 bases; unmatched bases: 4. The CDR3 loop spans 16 amino acids. Germline values: CDR1 SGHTA, CDR2 FQGTGA. The chain's CDR3 is CASSLKRGQGKNIQYF. The CDR3 DNA reads TGTGCCAGCAGCTTAAAGAGGGGACAGGGCAAAAACATTCAGTACTTC.

The genes are TRBV9 and TRBJ2-1, with 16 bases fitting TRBD2. After removal of 3 bases from V and 7 bases from J, the junction contained 1 base not matched to a gene. Germline CDR1 SGDLS, CDR2 YYNGEE. This CDR3 comprises 15 residues. The CDR3 region has the DNA TGTGCCAGCAGCGAGGGACTAGCGGGGGGGAATGAGCAGTTCTTC. Amino acid sequence: CASSEGLAGGNEQFF. Full variable domain (missing parts from reference TRBV9 and TRBJ2-1): DSGVTQTPKHLITATGQRVTLRCSPRSGDLSVYWYQQSLDQGLQFLIQYYNGEERAKGNILERFSAQQFPDLHSELNLSSLELGDSALYFCASSEGLAGGNEQFFGPGTRLTVL.

The chain couples TRBV4-1 to TRBJ2-1; 8 nucleotides agree with TRBD2. After removal of 1 base from V and 3 bases from J, the junction contained 2 bases not matched to a gene. The CDR3 runs to 15 residues. Looked up from germline, CDR1 is MGHRA and CDR2 is YSYEKL. In DNA form, the CDR3 reads TGCGCCAGCAGCCAAGTCAGCGGGAGCTACAATGAGCAGTTCTTC. This translates into CASSQVSGSYNEQFF.